The present TCR beta chain was sequenced within a study of cytomegalovirus exposure and HLA in healthy donors. Study-wide background: A subsequent analysis reported that the 120 validation repertoires were produced on the same platform that had also been used for the 666 first-cohort repertoires. Study-wide findings and caveats: Both high specificity and high sensitivity reportedly marked the classifier's diagnosis of cytomegalovirus status. Cytomegalovirus association was listed for about 170 TCR beta chains.

In regard to this clone: The antigen is not known.

From the approximately 120-subject validation cohort, which was separate from the roughly 710-subject first cohort, the donors were drawn. Produced via immunoSEQ multiplex PCR; TCRdb's table is partial and in-frame only. The sample consists of 120,000 to 150,000 clones, approximately 90% of them appearing once. Unmatched junction bases numbered 12, after V lost 6 bases and J lost 3 bases. The CDR3 is made up of 16 amino acids. Germline-derived CDR1 and CDR2 are MNHEY and SMNVEV (reference sequence). This clonotype originated in a man younger than 35 in good health and CMV-seropositive. Material: PBMCs. The chain links TRBV27 to TRBJ2-7, with 9 bases aligning to TRBD1. CDR3 amino acids: CASRSVGTGKFYEQYF. CDR3 nucleotide sequence: TGTGCCAGCAGATCAGTCGGGACAGGGAAATTCTACGAGCAGTACTTC.